The 4 T cell receptor beta chains reported below all come from one sample, sequenced in a study of blood T cell repertoires in COVID-19. The repertoire was sequenced with immunoSEQ multiplex PCR; TCRdb's copy has only in-frame clones and lacks some. Of 45,000 to 65,000 clones in the sample, approximately 88% are singletons; the top ten hold 3.5%. Sequencing input: peripheral blood. Every receptor here comes from a human donor in a cohort sampled during active COVID-19.

The chain combines TRBV24-1 with TRBJ2-1; perhaps TRBD1 as D (6 bases). Germline CDR1 is KGHDR and CDR2 is SFDVKD. The V end lost 4 bases, the J end lost 11 bases, and 11 bases lay between the germline ends. The length of the CDR3 is 12 residues. CDR3 DNA sequence: TGTGCCACCAGTGACGTACAGGGCAAGCAGTTCTTC. This codes for CATSDVQGKQFF.

The chain has TRBV12-1 and TRBJ1-4; the D call of TRBD1 is as the table states it, not checked on the DNA. TRBV12-1 is designated a pseudogene. CDR3 length: 16 amino acids. In nucleotides, the CDR3 is TGTGCCAGCAGCCTCTCAGGACAGGGGGCGATTGAAAAACTGTTTTTT. Translating gives CASSLSGQGAIEKLFF.

V usage is TRBV5-1 and J usage is TRBJ2-2; 8 bases are a match to TRBD1. CDR3 length: 16 residues. J gave up 4 bases and V 0 bases, and 5 bases lay outside the gene matches. The germline V gene encodes CDR1 SGHRS and CDR2 YFSETQ. CDR3 residues: CASSLDSGGGTGELFF. The CDR3, as DNA: TGCGCCAGCAGCTTGGACTCAGGGGGCGGCACCGGGGAGCTGTTTTTT.

The V and J genes are TRBV11-3 and TRBJ2-1; no definite D call. Germline V gene lookup returns CDR1 SGHNT and CDR2 YENEEA. The CDR3 consists of 13 residues. The V gene lost 0 bases and the J gene lost 10 bases, with 10 bases spanning the gap. CDR3 bases: TGTGCCAGCAGCTTAGAAGCCCAATCGGAGCAGTTCTTC. Translation: CASSLEAQSEQFF. The whole variable domain, filled in from reference TRBV11-3 and TRBJ2-1, reads EAGVVQSPRYKIIEKKQPVAFWCNPISGHNTLYWYLQNLGQGPELLIRYENEEAVDDSQLPKDRFSAERLKGVDSTLKIQPAELGDSAVYLCASSLEAQSEQFFGPGTRLTVL.